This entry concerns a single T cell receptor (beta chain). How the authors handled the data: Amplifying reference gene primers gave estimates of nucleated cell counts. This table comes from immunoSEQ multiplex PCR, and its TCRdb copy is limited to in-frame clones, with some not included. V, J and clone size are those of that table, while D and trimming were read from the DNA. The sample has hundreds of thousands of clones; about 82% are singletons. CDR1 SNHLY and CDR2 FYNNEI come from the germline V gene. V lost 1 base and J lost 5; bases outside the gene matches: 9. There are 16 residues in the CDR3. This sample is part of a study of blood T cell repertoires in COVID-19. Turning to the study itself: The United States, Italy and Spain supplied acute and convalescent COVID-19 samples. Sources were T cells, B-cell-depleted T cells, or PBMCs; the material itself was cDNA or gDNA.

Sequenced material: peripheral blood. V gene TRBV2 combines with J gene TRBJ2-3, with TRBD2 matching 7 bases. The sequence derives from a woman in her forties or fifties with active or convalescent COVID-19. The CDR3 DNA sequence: TGTGCCAGCAGTGAAGGTTTTGCGGGAGCTTTAGATACGCAGTATTTT. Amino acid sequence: CASSEGFAGALDTQYF.